These T cell receptor beta chains were read from a single sample in a study of OX40 agonist ivuxolimab in advanced cancers. Libraries were prepared by immunoSEQ multiplex PCR; TCRdb keeps only in-frame clonotypes and omits some of them. The table lists under 80,000 clones, about 85% of them singletons. Here the sequenced sample was CD4+ or CD8+ T cells sorted from blood, taken in a trial of the OX40 agonist ivuxolimab. The receptor source for this set is an adult with an advanced solid tumor such as melanoma, head and neck, liver or kidney cancer. Each CDR3 is given with its conserved first and last residue. The order of the fields is CDR3 length, D gene, J gene, clone size, V gene, CDR3 DNA, CDR3 protein. A D gene is named only where the DNA matches it firmly. Not all rows give a size; the values are once, few, many and, for expanded clones, a class.

>12|TRBD1|TRBJ1-2|NA|TRBV6-5
TGTGCCAGCAGTACAGGGGAATATGGCTACACCTTC
CASSTGEYGYTF
>18|TRBD2|TRBJ2-1|NA|TRBV14
TGTGCCAGCAGCCAAGTAAGTCGGGCGGGAGCGACCTACAATGAGCAGTTCTTC
CASSQVSRAGATYNEQFF
>10|NA|TRBJ1-5|NA|TRBV5-7
TGTGCCACCACGGGGCAGCCCCAGCATTTT
CATTGQPQHF
>13|NA|TRBJ1-5|NA|TRBV5-1
TGCGCCAGCAGTGCAGGGGACAATCAGCCCCAGCATTTT
CASSAGDNQPQHF
>11|NA|TRBJ2-1|NA|TRBV10-2
TGCGCCAGCAGTCTAGGGAATGAGCAGTTCTTC
CASSLGNEQFF
>17|TRBD2|TRBJ2-2|NA|TRBV30
TGTGCCTGGACCCCAGGACTAGCGGGGGTAACATCTGGGGAGCTGTTTTTT
CAWTPGLAGVTSGELFF
>14|NA|TRBJ2-7|NA|TRBV27
TGTGCCAGCAGTTTTAGGGGTGGGGCCTACGAGCAGTACTTC
CASSFRGGAYEQYF
>12|NA|TRBJ1-2|NA|TRBV6-5
TGTGCCGGCAGCGGCGGGGTAGGGGGCTACACCTTC
CAGSGGVGGYTF
>15|NA|TRBJ1-2|NA|TRBV5-4
TGTGCCAGCAGCTTGGAAGGGGCGACCATCTATGGCTACACCTTC
CASSLEGATIYGYTF
>14|TRBD1|TRBJ1-2|NA|TRBV2
TGTGCCAGCAAGGTGTCGCAGGGGGCGGGAGGCTACACCTTC
CASKVSQGAGGYTF
>15|NA|TRBJ2-7|once|TRBV5-1
TGCGCCAGCAGCTTGACGCGCGGGGCTTACTACGAGCAGTACTTC
CASSLTRGAYYEQYF
>12|NA|TRBJ1-4|NA|TRBV29-1
TGCAGCGTGTCGGTGATTAATGAAAAACTGTTTTTT
CSVSVINEKLFF
>18|TRBD1|TRBJ2-5|NA|TRBV6-1
TGTGCCAGCAGTGATAGGACCCATCTGACAGGGGAACAAGAGACCCAGTACTTC
CASSDRTHLTGEQETQYF
>13|NA|TRBJ1-5|NA|TRBV7-2
TGTGCCAGCAGCTTAGAAAGTCTCCAGCCCCAGCATTTT
CASSLESLQPQHF
>14|TRBD1|TRBJ1-6|NA|TRBV10-3
TGTGCCATCAGACCGGACAGGGGGCTTGGACCCCTCCACTTT
CAIRPDRGLGPLHF
>13|NA|TRBJ1-6|NA|TRBV10-3
TGTGCCATCAGTGACAGGAATGATTCACCCCTCCACTTT
CAISDRNDSPLHF
>15|TRBD1|TRBJ1-1|NA|TRBV2
TGTGCCAGCAGTGGACACAGGGGGGTTAACACTGAAGCTTTCTTT
CASSGHRGVNTEAFF
>15|TRBD1|TRBJ1-6|NA|TRBV28
TGTGCCAGCAGAACCGCAGGGGGGAATAATTCACCCCTCCACTTT
CASRTAGGNNSPLHF
>15|NA|TRBJ1-1|NA|TRBV28
TGTGCCAGCAGTTTATCGTACGGCCGAGCAGCTGAAGCTTTCTTT
CASSLSYGRAAEAFF
>13|NA|TRBJ1-1|NA|TRBV7-6
TGTGCCAGCAGCGGACAGCCGAACACTGAAGCTTTCTTT
CASSGQPNTEAFF
>16|NA|TRBJ2-1|NA|TRBV7-8
TGTGCCAGCAGCCCCCGTGGGGGCCGATCCTACAATGAGCAGTTCTTC
CASSPRGGRSYNEQFF
>16|NA|TRBJ2-1|NA|TRBV6-5
TGTGCCAGCAGTTCCTGGACTCAGCGCTCCTACAATGAGCAGTTCTTC
CASSSWTQRSYNEQFF
>13|NA|TRBJ2-5|NA|TRBV11-2
TGTGCCAGCAGCTTAAACCAAAAAGAGACCCAGTACTTC
CASSLNQKETQYF
>16|TRBD1|TRBJ2-7|NA|TRBV14
TGTGCCAGCAGCCCCAGTACAGGGGGCTTGTGGAACGAGCAGTACTTC
CASSPSTGGLWNEQYF
>16|TRBD2|TRBJ2-1|NA|TRBV7-3
TGTGCCAGCAGCTTAGGGACTAGCTTCTCCTACAATGAGCAGTTCTTC
CASSLGTSFSYNEQFF
>11|NA|TRBJ2-1|few|TRBV28
TGTGCCAGCACCGAGGGGCCACGCCGGTTCTTC
CASTEGPRRFF
>14|TRBD1|TRBJ1-2|NA|TRBV19
TGTGCCAGTATGGGGGACAGGGCCTCGAGAGGCTACACCTTC
CASMGDRASRGYTF
>11|NA|TRBJ2-7|NA|TRBV6-1
TGTGCCAGCAGTCAAACCTACGAGCAGTACTTC
CASSQTYEQYF
>14|NA|TRBJ1-6|NA|TRBV7-8
TGTGCCAGCAGCTTAGCTCACAGAGATTCACCCCTCCACTTT
CASSLAHRDSPLHF
>14|NA|TRBJ1-6|NA|TRBV7-9
TGTGCCAGCAGCTTAATACAGGATAATTCACCCCTCCACTTT
CASSLIQDNSPLHF
>12|TRBD2|TRBJ2-1|few|TRBV11-3
TGTGCCAGCAGCATACCGGGGGGGGAGCAGTTCTTC
CASSIPGGEQFF
>15|TRBD1|TRBJ2-7|NA|TRBV14
TGTGCCAGCAGCCAAGCGACAGGGTACATCTACGAGCAGTACTTC
CASSQATGYIYEQYF
>12|NA|TRBJ2-7|NA|TRBV7-9
TGTGCCAGCAGCCCGAACCCATCCGAGCAGTACTTC
CASSPNPSEQYF
>16|TRBD2|TRBJ2-3|NA|TRBV30
TGTGCCTGGACCATGGGGCTAGCGGGGGGGTCAGATACGCAGTATTTT
CAWTMGLAGGSDTQYF
>16|NA|TRBJ1-5|NA|TRBV7-4
TGTGCCAGCAGCTTCCGGGGGGCCCGCCCCTATCAGCCCCAGCATTTT
CASSFRGARPYQPQHF
>14|NA|TRBJ1-1|NA|TRBV30
TGTGCCTGGGGGGCCCAGGGTGTTTTCACTGAAGCTTTCTTT
CAWGAQGVFTEAFF
>16|TRBD2|TRBJ2-1|NA|TRBV5-4
TGTGCCAGCAGCTTGGGGCTAGCGGGGGCCTACAATGAGCAGTTCTTC
CASSLGLAGAYNEQFF
>13|TRBD1|TRBJ2-1|NA|TRBV2
TGTGCCAGCAATGGACAGGGGGCGAATGAGCAGTTCTTC
CASNGQGANEQFF
>16|TRBD2|TRBJ2-1|NA|TRBV30
TGTGCCTGGAGTGTACTTCCTAGCGGGAGGTACAATGAGCAGTTCTTC
CAWSVLPSGRYNEQFF
>12|NA|TRBJ2-3|NA|TRBV28
TGTGCCAGCAGTTTGGCAGAAGATACGCAGTATTTT
CASSLAEDTQYF
>13|NA|TRBJ2-7|NA|TRBV30
TGTGCCTGGAGTGTTAGTATGGGCTACGAGCAGTACTTC
CAWSVSMGYEQYF
>15|NA|TRBJ2-5|NA|TRBV5-8
TGTGCCAGCAGCTTCGAGCGGACCTGGTCGTTTACCCAGTACTTC
CASSFERTWSFTQYF
>16|TRBD2|TRBJ2-7|NA|TRBV27
TGTGCCAGCAGAAGATCGACTAGCGGGGGCGACTACGAGCAGTACTTC
CASRRSTSGGDYEQYF
>13|NA|TRBJ2-7|NA|TRBV30
TGTGCCTGGAGTGTCGGGGCCTCCTACGAGCAGTACTTC
CAWSVGASYEQYF
>17|TRBD2|TRBJ2-2|few|TRBV5-1
TGCGCCAGCAGCTTGGGCCCAGCGGGGGGATCGAGCGGGGAGCTGTTTTTT
CASSLGPAGGSSGELFF
>18|TRBD1|TRBJ1-1|NA|TRBV5-1
TGCGCCAGCAGCCAAGTCCCGGGACAGGGGCGGGGGAACACTGAAGCTTTCTTT
CASSQVPGQGRGNTEAFF
>17|TRBD2|TRBJ2-1|NA|TRBV5-1
TGCGCCAGCAGCCCGTTCCTTAGCGGGAGCTCCTACAATGAGCAGTTCTTC
CASSPFLSGSSYNEQFF
>14|NA|TRBJ2-5|NA|TRBV30
TGTGCCTGGAGTGTACAGGCGGGGGCTGAGACCCAGTACTTC
CAWSVQAGAETQYF
>15|NA|TRBJ1-5|NA|TRBV4-1
TGCGCCAGCAGCCAAGTCCGGGCCTCGAGGGAGCCCCAGCATTTT
CASSQVRASREPQHF
>11|NA|TRBJ1-5|NA|TRBV28
TGTGCCAGCAGTTTTGGTCAGCCCCAGCATTTT
CASSFGQPQHF
>14|NA|TRBJ1-4|NA|TRBV28
TGTGCCAGCAGTTTATGGGGGGGACGGGAAAAACTGTTTTTT
CASSLWGGREKLFF
>14|TRBD2|TRBJ2-3|NA|TRBV2
TGTGCCAGCAGCCAAGCGGGGTACACAGATACGCAGTATTTT
CASSQAGYTDTQYF
>13|NA|TRBJ1-5|NA|TRBV19
TGTGCCAGTAGTATAGATCTGACTCAGCCCCAGCATTTT
CASSIDLTQPQHF
>15|NA|TRBJ2-3|once|TRBV30
TGTGCCTGGAGTGCAGACGGTTCTAGCACAGATACGCAGTATTTT
CAWSADGSSTDTQYF
>14|NA|TRBJ1-3|NA|TRBV9
TGTGCCAGCAGCGTCTCCCTAGCTGGAAACACCATATATTTT
CASSVSLAGNTIYF
>14|NA|TRBJ2-5|NA|TRBV13
TGTGCCAGCAGCTTAGGGGACAGTCAAGAGACCCAGTACTTC
CASSLGDSQETQYF
>13|NA|TRBJ1-2|NA|TRBV19
TGTGCCAGTAAATCGGACAGAGGCCATGGCTACACCTTC
CASKSDRGHGYTF
>13|NA|TRBJ2-6|once|TRBV5-8
TGTGCAGACACCCTCTCTGGGGCCAACGTCCTGACTTTC
CADTLSGANVLTF
>12|NA|TRBJ1-2|NA|TRBV29-1
TGCAGCGAGTTAGGGAGAAGCGGTGGCTACACCTTC
CSELGRSGGYTF
>13|NA|TRBJ1-6|NA|TRBV15
TGTGCCACCAGCAGATTAACGAATTCACCCCTCCACTTT
CATSRLTNSPLHF